This T cell receptor (beta chain) appears in the sequencing data of a study of shared clonotypes between healthy human individuals. TCRdb's copy holds only in-frame clones and misses some; the assay was immunoSEQ multiplex PCR. The sample has over 2 million clones; approximately 95% are singletons. The CDR3 covers 15 residues. CDR1 and CDR2 from the germline V gene are MNHEY and SVGAGI. V lost 7 bases to trimming and J lost 4 bases, with 20 bases between them. The study, taken as a whole, reports: Sampling covered blood only; tissue repertoires likely differ. Roughly 5% of naive CD4 clonotypes were common to a few donors.

A remark on this clone: No antigen is known for it.

Sequencing was done on a sample of naive CD4+ T cells sorted from blood. Subset in this sample: CD45RA+ positively selected. J is TRBJ2-7 and V is TRBV6-5, with D tentatively TRBD1 or TRBD2 (8 bases each). This receptor was obtained from a man aged 18 to 30 in good health. CDR3: CASTRGGTGTYEQYF. Written as DNA, the CDR3 is TGTGCCAGCACCCGGGGGGGGACAGGAACTTACGAGCAGTACTTC.